The TCR beta chain described here comes from a study of spatial heterogeneity in lung cancer. Germline values: CDR1 SGDLS, CDR2 YYNGEE. The V segment lost 3 bases and the J segment 6 bases; nucleotides outside the gene matches: 1. This CDR3 region has 13 residues. Time point described: blood at routine non-recurrence follow-up after resection. Whole RNA from tumor, nontumor lung or frozen PBMC was sequenced unsorted. TCRdb re-derived calls from the 5' RACE reads in MiXCR, one entry per CDR3 protein. This table has some 120,000 distinct CDR3 sequences, 9% to 15% appearing once. The chain combines TRBV9 with TRBJ2-7, with 12 bases matching TRBD1. The sequences come from PBMCs, collected at follow-up. This sequence originates from a male donor with early-stage non-small cell lung cancer. Written as DNA, the CDR3 is TGTGCCAGCAGCGCGGGACAGGGGGCCGAGCAGTACTTC. This codes for CASSAGQGAEQYF.